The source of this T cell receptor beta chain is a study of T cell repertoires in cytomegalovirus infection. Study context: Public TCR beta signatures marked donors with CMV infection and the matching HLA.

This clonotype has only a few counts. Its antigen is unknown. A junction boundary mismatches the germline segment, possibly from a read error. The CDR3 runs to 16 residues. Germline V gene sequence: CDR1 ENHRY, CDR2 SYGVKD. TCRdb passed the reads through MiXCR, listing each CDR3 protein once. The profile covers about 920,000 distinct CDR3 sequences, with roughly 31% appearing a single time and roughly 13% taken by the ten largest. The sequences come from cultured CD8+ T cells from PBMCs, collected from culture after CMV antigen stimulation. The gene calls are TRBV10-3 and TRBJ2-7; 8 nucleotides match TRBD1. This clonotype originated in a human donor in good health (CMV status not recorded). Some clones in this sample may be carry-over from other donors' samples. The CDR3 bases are TGTGCCATCAGTAAGTCTGGACCGACAGGGGATCAGGAGCAGTACTTC. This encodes CAISKSGPTGDQEQYF.